This record covers a single TCR beta chain. Clones were sequenced by immunoSEQ multiplex PCR, and TCRdb holds only the in-frame ones, with some missing. Among more than 90,000 clones listed, more than 75% were seen once. This specimen comes from a study of blood T cell repertoires in COVID-19. CDR1 and CDR2 (germline): MDHEN, SYDVKM. CDR3 length: 15 residues. The V segment lost 5 bases and the J segment 2 bases; nucleotides outside the gene matches: 8. This receptor was taken from a man between 65 and 85 years old with acute or convalescent COVID-19. Sequencing was done on a sample of peripheral blood. This chain connects TRBV28 to TRBJ1-1; 7 nucleotides match TRBD1. This chain's CDR3 is CASSVRQGLNTEAFF. As DNA, the CDR3 is TGTGCCAGCAGTGTGAGACAGGGTCTAAACACTGAAGCTTTCTTT.